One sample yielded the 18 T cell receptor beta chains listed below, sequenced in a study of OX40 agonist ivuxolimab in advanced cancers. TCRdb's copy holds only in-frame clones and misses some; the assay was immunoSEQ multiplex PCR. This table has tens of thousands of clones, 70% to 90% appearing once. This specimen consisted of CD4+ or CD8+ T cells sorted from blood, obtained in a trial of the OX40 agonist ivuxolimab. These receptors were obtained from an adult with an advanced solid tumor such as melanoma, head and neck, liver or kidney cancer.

CDR3 region: CASSFATRNTEAFF. CDR3 DNA: TGTGCCAGCAGTTTTGCGACCAGGAACACTGAAGCTTTCTTT. V usage is TRBV28 and J usage is TRBJ1-1; D not certain. This CDR3 spans 14 amino acids. Germline CDR1 reads MDHEN; CDR2 reads SYDVKM. V gave up 3 bases and J gave up 1 base, with 9 bases separating them.

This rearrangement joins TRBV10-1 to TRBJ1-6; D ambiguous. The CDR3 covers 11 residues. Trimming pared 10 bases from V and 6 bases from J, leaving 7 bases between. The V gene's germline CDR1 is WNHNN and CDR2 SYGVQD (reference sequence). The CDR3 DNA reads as TGCGCCAATACAGTTAATTCACCCCTCCACTTT. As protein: CANTVNSPLHF.

The CDR3 is CASIMEDRVGEKLFF. CDR3 nucleotide sequence: TGTGCCAGTATCATGGAGGACAGGGTTGGGGAAAAACTGTTTTTT. V and J are TRBV19 and TRBJ1-4; 8 positions match TRBD1. The ends lost 7 bases at V and 8 bases at J; junction bases unmatched: 12. Germline CDR1 reads LNHDA; CDR2 reads SQIVND (reference sequence). This CDR3 has 15 residues.

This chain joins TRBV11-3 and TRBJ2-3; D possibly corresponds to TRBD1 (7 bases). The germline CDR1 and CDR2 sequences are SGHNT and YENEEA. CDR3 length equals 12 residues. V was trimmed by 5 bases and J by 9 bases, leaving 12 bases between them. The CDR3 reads CASSRRGATQYF. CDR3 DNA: TGTGCCAGCAGCCGCAGGGGGGCGACGCAGTATTTT.

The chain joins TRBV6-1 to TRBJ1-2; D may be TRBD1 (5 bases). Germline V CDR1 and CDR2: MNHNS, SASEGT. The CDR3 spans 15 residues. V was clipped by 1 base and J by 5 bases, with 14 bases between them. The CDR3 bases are TGTGCCAGCAGTGAAGAGATCAAGGGGACGTATGGCTACACCTTC. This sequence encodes CASSEEIKGTYGYTF.

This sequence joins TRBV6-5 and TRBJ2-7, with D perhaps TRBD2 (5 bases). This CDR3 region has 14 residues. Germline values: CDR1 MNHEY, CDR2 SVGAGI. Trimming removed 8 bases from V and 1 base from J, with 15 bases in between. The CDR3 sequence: CASVRGGLSYEQYF. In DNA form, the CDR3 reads TGTGCCAGCGTTAGAGGCGGACTTTCCTACGAGCAGTACTTC.

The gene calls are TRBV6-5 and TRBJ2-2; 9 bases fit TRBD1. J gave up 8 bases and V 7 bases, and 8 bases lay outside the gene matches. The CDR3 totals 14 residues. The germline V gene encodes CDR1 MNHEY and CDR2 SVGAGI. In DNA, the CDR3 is TGTGCCAGCACCTCACAGGGGGCAAGGGGGGAGCTGTTTTTT. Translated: CASTSQGARGELFF.

The CDR3 sequence: CSVEYQETQYF. The CDR3 nucleotides are TGCAGCGTTGAATACCAAGAGACCCAGTACTTC. The rearrangement links TRBV29-1 to TRBJ2-5; D remains unclear. Trimming pared 2 bases from V and 0 bases from J, leaving 1 base between. The V gene's germline CDR1 is SQVTM and CDR2 ANQGSEA. This CDR3 is built from 11 residues.

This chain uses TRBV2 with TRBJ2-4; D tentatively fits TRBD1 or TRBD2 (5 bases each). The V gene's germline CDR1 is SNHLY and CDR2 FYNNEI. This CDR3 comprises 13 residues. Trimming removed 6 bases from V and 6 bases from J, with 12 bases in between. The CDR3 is CASSRDASNIQYF. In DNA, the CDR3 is TGTGCCAGCAGCCGGGACGCTTCAAACATTCAGTACTTC. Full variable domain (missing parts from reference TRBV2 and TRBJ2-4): EPEVTQTPSHQVTQMGQEVILRCVPISNHLYFYWYRQILGQKVEFLVSFYNNEISEKSEIFDDQFSVERPDGSNFTLKIRSTKLEDSAMYFCASSRDASNIQYFGAGTRLSVL.

CDR3 DNA: TGTGCCACAAACGAAGGTCGGGGAGGGCTCAGCGAGACCCAGTACTTC. Its protein is CATNEGRGGLSETQYF. The chain recombines TRBV28 with TRBJ2-5; 7 bases are shared with TRBD2. The V segment lost 10 bases and the J segment 5 bases; nucleotides outside the gene matches: 19. CDR1 and CDR2 from the germline V gene are MDHEN and SYDVKM. The CDR3 extends over 16 amino acids.

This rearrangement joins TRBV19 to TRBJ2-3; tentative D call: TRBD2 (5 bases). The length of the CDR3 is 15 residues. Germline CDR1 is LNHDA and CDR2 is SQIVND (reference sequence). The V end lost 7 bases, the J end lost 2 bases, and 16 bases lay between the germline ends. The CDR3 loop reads CASTKGEMLTDTQYF. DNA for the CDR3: TGTGCCAGTACCAAGGGAGAGATGCTCACAGATACGCAGTATTTT.

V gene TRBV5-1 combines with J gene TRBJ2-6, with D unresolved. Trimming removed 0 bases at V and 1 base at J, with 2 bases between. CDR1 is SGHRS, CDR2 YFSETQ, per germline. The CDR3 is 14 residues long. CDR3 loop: CASSLDSGANVLTF. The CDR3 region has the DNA TGCGCCAGCAGCTTGGATTCTGGGGCCAACGTCCTGACTTTC.

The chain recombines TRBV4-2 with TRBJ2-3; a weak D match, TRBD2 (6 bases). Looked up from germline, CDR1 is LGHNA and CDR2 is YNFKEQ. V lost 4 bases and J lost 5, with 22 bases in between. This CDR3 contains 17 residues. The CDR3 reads CASSREISGPGVDTQYF. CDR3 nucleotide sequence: TGTGCCAGCAGCCGTGAGATTAGCGGCCCTGGTGTAGATACGCAGTATTTT.

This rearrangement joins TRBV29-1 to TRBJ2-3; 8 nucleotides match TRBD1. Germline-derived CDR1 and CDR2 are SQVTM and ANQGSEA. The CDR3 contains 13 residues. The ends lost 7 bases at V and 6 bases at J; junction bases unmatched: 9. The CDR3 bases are TGCAGCGCCCGACAGGGGATCAGCGATACGCAGTATTTT. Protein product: CSARQGISDTQYF.

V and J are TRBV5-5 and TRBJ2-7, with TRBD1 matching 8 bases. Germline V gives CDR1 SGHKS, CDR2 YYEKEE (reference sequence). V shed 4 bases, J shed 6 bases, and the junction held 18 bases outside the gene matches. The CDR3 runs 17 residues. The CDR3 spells CASSPGNPGGAFSEQYF. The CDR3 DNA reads TGTGCCAGCAGCCCGGGTAACCCAGGGGGCGCTTTTTCCGAGCAGTACTTC.

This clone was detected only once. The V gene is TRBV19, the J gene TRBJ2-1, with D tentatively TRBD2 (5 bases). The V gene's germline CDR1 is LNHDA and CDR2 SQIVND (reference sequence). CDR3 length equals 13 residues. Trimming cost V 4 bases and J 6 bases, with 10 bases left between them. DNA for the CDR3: TGTGCCAGTAGTACCACTAGAGGCAATGAGCAGTTCTTC. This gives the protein CASSTTRGNEQFF.

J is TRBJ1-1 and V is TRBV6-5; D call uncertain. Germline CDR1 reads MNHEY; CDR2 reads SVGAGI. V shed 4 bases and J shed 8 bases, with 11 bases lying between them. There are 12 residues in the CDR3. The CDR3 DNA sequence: TGTGCCAGCAGTTCATCTCGACAAGAAGCTTTCTTT. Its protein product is CASSSSRQEAFF.

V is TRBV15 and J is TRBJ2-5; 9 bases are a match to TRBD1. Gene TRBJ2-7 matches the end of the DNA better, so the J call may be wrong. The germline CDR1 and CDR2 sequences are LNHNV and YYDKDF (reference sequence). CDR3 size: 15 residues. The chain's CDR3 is CATTMSGTGTHEQYF. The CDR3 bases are TGTGCCACCACGATGTCCGGGACAGGGACACACGAGCAGTACTTC.